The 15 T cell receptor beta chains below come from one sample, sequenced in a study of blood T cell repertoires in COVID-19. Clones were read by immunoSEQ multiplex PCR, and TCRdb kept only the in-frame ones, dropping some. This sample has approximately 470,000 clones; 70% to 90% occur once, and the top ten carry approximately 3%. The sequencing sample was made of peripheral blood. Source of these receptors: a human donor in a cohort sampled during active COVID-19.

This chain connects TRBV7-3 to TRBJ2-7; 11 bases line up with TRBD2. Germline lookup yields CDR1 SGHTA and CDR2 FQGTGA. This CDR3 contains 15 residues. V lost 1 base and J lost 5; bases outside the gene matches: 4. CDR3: CASSLKLAGVDEQYF. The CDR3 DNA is TGTGCCAGCAGCTTAAAACTAGCGGGAGTCGACGAGCAGTACTTC.

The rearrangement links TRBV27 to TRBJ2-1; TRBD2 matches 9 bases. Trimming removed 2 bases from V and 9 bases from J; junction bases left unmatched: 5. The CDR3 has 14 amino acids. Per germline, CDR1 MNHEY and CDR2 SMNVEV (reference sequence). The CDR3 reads CASSLLAGSSEQFF. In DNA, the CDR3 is TGTGCCAGCAGTTTACTAGCGGGATCAAGTGAGCAGTTCTTC.

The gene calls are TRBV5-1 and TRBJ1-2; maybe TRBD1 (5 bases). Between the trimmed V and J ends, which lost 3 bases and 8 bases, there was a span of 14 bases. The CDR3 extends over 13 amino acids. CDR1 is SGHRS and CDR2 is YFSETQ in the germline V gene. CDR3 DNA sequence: TGCGCCAGCAGCTCCCAGGGTATTGACGGCTACACCTTC. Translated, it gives CASSSQGIDGYTF.

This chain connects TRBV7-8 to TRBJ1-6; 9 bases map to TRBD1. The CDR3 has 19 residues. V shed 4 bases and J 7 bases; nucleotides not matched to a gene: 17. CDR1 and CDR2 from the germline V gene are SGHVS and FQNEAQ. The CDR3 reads CASSSPTGTGKFNNSPLHF. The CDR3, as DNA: TGTGCCAGCAGCTCCCCTACCGGGACAGGGAAGTTTAACAATTCACCCCTCCACTTT.

The CDR3 coding sequence is TGTGCCAGCTCACCTGGACTAGCGGGAGGGATCGACGTCTACGAGCAGTACTTC. Amino acid sequence: CASSPGLAGGIDVYEQYF. The chain joins TRBV18 to TRBJ2-7, with 15 positions matching TRBD2. CDR3 size: 18 residues. Per germline, CDR1 KGHSH and CDR2 LQKENI. The ends lost 3 bases at V and 3 bases at J; junction bases unmatched: 9. Full variable domain (remainder filled in from reference TRBV18 and TRBJ2-7): NAGVMQNPRHLVRRRGQEARLRCSPMKGHSHVYWYRQLPEEGLKFMVYLQKENIIDESGMPKERFSAEFPKEGPSILRIQQVVRGDSAAYFCASSPGLAGGIDVYEQYFGPGTRLTVT.

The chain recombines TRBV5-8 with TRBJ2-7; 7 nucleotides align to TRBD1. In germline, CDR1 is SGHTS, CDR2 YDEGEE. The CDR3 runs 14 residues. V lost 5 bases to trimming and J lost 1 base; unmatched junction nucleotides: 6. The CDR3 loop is CASRTGLRSYEQYF. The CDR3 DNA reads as TGTGCCAGCAGGACAGGGTTGAGGTCCTACGAGCAGTACTTC.

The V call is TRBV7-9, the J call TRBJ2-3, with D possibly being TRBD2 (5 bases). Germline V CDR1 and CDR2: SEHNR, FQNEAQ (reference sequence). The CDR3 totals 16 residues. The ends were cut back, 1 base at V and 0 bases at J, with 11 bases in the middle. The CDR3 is CASSLEVGGSTDTQYF. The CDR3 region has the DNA TGTGCCAGCAGCTTAGAGGTTGGCGGGAGCACAGATACGCAGTATTTT.

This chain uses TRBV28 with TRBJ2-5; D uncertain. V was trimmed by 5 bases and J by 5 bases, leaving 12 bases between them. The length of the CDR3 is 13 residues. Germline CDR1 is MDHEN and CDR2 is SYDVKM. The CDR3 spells CASSLPTPETQYF. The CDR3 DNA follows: TGTGCCAGCAGTCTCCCTACTCCGGAGACCCAGTACTTC.

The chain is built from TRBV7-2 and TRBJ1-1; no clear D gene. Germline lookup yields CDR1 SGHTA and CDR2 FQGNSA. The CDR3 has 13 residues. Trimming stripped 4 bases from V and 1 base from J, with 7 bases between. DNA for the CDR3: TGTGCCAGCAGCTCGTACAAGAACACTGAAGCTTTCTTT. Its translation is CASSSYKNTEAFF.

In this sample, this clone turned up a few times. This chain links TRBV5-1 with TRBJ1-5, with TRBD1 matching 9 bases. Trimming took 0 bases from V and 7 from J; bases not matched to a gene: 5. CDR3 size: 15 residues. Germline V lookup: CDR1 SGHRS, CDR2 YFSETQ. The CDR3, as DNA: TGCGCCAGCAGCTTGGCCGGACAGGGGAGGCAGCCCCAGCATTTT. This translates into CASSLAGQGRQPQHF. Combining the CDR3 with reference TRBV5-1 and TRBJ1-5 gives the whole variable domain KAGVTQTPRYLIKTRGQQVTLSCSPISGHRSVSWYQQTPGQGLQFLFEYFSETQRNKGNFPGRFSGRQFSNSRSEMNVSTLELGDSALYLCASSLAGQGRQPQHFGDGTRLSIL.

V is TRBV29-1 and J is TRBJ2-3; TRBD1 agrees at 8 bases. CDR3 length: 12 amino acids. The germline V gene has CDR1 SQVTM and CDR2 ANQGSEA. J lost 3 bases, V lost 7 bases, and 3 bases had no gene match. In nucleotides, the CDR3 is TGCAGCGCCGGACAGGGAACAGATACGCAGTATTTT. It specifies CSAGQGTDTQYF.

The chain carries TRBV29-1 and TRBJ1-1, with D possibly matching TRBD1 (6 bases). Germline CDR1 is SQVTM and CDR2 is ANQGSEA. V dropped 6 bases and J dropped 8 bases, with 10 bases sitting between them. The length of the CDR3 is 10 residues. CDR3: CSVADREAFF. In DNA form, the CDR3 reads TGCAGCGTCGCCGACAGGGAAGCTTTCTTT.

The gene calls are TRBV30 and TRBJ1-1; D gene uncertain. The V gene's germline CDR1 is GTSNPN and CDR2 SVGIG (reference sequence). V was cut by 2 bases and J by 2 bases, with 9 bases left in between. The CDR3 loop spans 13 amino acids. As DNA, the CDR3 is TGTGCCTGGAGTCAGGAGGGAAACACTGAAGCTTTCTTT. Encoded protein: CAWSQEGNTEAFF.

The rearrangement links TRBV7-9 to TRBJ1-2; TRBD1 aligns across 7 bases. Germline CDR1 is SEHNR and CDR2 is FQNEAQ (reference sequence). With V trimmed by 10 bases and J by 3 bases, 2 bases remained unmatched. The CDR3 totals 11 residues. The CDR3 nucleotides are TGTGCCATAGGGGGCGACTATGGCTACACCTTC. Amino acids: CAIGGDYGYTF.

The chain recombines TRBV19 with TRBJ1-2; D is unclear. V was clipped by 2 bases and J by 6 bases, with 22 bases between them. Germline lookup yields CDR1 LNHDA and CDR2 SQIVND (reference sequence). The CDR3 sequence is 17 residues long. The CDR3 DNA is TGTGCCAGTAGTATAAGTCGAGGTTCCAGTTCCCCTCATGGCTACACCTTC. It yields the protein CASSISRGSSSPHGYTF.